A selection of T cell receptor beta chains follows, all from one sample in a study of graft-versus-host responses after intestinal transplantation. Assay used: immunoSEQ multiplex PCR; TCRdb lists only in-frame clones, some missing. Of 95,000 to 110,000 clones listed, 80% to 90% are singletons. For these receptors, no antigen is known. The sample in question was unstimulated CD4+ T cells sorted from spleen or lymph node cells, obtained before transplant. Every receptor here comes from a human donor who was the organ donor for an intestinal transplant. Each CDR3 is given with its conserved first and last residue. The D gene is left open where the match is weak. Some rows mark clone size as missing; the rest say once, few, many or name a class of expanded clone.

j_call clone_size d_call v_call cdr3_aa cdr3_nt
TRBJ2-7 - - TRBV2 CASSERVEEVGSYEQYF TGTGCCAGCAGTGAGCGAGTGGAGGAGGTGGGGTCCTACGAGCAGTACTTC
TRBJ1-6 - - TRBV28 CASSSGKPRSGYNSPLHF TGTGCCAGCAGTTCGGGAAAGCCCAGGTCAGGGTATAATTCACCCCTCCACTTT
TRBJ2-7 - TRBD1 TRBV5-4 CASSLGGTGGPEQYF TGTGCCAGCAGCTTGGGAGGGACAGGGGGCCCCGAGCAGTACTTC
TRBJ1-6 once - TRBV5-1 CASSFRPGSYNSPLHF TGCGCCAGCAGCTTTCGTCCGGGAAGCTATAATTCACCCCTCCACTTT
TRBJ1-2 - TRBD1 TRBV5-1 CASSPGSGRGNYGYTF TGCGCCAGCAGCCCGGGCTCGGGCAGGGGGAACTATGGCTACACCTTC
TRBJ2-1 - TRBD2 TRBV10-3 CAISESAGVTYNEQFF TGTGCCATCAGTGAGTCCGCGGGAGTCACCTACAATGAGCAGTTCTTC
TRBJ1-2 - TRBD1 TRBV6-5 CASRKLTGGYGYTF TGTGCCAGCAGAAAGTTGACAGGGGGCTATGGCTACACCTTC
TRBJ1-2 once - TRBV18 CASSPYGPRAEGYTF TGTGCCAGCTCACCATATGGTCCCAGGGCGGAGGGCTACACCTTC
TRBJ2-4 - - TRBV6-5 CASSEWRGRNIQYF TGTGCCAGCAGTGAGTGGCGGGGCAGGAACATTCAGTACTTC
TRBJ1-1 once - TRBV6-1 CASSLQGTEAFF TGTGCCAGCAGTCTACAGGGAACTGAAGCTTTCTTT
TRBJ2-7 - - TRBV18 CASSPPGKNALEQYF TGTGCCAGCTCACCACCCGGGAAAAATGCCCTCGAGCAGTACTTC
TRBJ2-7 - TRBD2 TRBV19 CASSIIGGREQYF TGTGCCAGTAGTATAATCGGGGGGAGAGAGCAGTACTTC
TRBJ1-6 - - TRBV5-4 CASSHDRNNSPLHF TGTGCCAGCAGCCATGACAGGAATAATTCACCCCTCCACTTT